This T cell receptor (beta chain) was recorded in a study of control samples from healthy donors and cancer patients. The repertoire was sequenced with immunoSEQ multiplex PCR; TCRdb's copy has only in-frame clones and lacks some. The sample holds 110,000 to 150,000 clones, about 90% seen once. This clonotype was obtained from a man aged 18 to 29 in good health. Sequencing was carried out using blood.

The CDR3 is CASSQNGQGNTGELFF. The CDR3 coding sequence is TGTGCCAGCAGTCAAAATGGACAGGGTAACACCGGGGAGCTGTTTTTT. The chain uses TRBV2 and TRBJ2-2; TRBD1 aligns across 8 bases. V lost 5 bases and J lost 2; bases outside the gene matches: 7. The germline V gene has CDR1 SNHLY and CDR2 FYNNEI. CDR3 length equals 16 residues.